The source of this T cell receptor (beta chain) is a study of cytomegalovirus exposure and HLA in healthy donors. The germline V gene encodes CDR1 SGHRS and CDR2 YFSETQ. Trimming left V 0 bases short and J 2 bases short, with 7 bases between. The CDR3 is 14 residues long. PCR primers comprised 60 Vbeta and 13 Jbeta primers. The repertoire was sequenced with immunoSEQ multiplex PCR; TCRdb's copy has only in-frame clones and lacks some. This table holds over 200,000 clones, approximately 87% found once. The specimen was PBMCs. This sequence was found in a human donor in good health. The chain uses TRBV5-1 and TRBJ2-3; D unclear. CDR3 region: CASSLEEPTDTQYF. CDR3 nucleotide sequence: TGCGCCAGCAGCTTGGAGGAGCCCACAGATACGCAGTATTTT.